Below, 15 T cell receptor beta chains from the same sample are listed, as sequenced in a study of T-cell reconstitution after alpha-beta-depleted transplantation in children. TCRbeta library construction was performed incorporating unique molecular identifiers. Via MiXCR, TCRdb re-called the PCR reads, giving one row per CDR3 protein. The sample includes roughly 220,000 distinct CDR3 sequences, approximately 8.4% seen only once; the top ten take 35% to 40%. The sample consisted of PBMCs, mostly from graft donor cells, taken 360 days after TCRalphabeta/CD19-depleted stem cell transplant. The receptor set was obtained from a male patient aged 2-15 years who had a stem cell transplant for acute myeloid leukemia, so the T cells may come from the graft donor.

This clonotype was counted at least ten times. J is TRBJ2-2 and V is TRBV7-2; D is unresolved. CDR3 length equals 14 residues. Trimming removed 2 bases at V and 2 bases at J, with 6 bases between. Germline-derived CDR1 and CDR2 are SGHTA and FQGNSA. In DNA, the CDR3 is TGTGCCAGCAGCTTAACGATCAACACCGGGGAGCTGTTTTTT. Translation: CASSLTINTGELFF.

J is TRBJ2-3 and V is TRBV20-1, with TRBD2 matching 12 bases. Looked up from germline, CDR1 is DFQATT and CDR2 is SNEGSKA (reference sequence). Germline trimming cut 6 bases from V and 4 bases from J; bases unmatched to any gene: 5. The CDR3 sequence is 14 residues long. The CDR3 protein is CSAPTSGGPDTQYF. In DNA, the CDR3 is TGCAGTGCCCCGACTAGCGGGGGCCCAGATACGCAGTATTTT.

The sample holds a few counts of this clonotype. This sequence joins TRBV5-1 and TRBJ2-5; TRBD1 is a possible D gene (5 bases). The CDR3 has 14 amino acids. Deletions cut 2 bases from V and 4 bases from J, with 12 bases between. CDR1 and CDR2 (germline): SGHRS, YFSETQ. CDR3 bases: TGCGCCAGCAGCTTACGGTTCCAGGGAGAGACCCAGTACTTC. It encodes CASSLRFQGETQYF. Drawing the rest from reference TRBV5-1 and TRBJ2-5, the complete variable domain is KAGVTQTPRYLIKTRGQQVTLSCSPISGHRSVSWYQQTPGQGLQFLFEYFSETQRNKGNFPGRFSGRQFSNSRSEMNVSTLELGDSALYLCASSLRFQGETQYFGPGTRLLVL.

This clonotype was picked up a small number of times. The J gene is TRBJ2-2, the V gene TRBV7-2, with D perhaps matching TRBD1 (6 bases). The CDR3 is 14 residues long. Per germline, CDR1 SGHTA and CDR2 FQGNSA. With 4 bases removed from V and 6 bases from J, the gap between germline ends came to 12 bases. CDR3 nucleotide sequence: TGTGCCAGCAGCTCAACAGGGACCGCCGGGGAGCTGTTTTTT. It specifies CASSSTGTAGELFF.

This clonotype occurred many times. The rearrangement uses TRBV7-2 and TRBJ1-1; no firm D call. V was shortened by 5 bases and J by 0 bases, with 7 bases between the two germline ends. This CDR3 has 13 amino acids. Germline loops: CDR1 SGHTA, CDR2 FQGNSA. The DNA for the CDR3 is TGTGCCAGCAGCCCCACAGTGAACACTGAAGCTTTCTTT. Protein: CASSPTVNTEAFF.

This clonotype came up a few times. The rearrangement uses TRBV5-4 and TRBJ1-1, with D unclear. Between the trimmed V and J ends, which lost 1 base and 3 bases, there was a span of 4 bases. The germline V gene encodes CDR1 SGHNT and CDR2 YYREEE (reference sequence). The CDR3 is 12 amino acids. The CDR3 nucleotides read TGTGCCAGCAGCTTGCGACACACTGAAGCTTTCTTT. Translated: CASSLRHTEAFF.

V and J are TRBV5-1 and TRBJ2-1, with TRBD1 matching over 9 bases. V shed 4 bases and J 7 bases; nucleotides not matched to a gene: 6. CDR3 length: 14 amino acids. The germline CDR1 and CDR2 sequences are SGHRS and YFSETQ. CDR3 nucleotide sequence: TGCGCCAGCAGCCGGGACAGGGCATTGAATGAGCAGTTCTTC. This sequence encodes CASSRDRALNEQFF.

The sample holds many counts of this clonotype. The CDR3 sequence: CASSEKGIRRANTEAFF. The CDR3, as DNA: TGTGCCAGCAGCGAAAAGGGTATAAGGCGCGCGAACACTGAAGCTTTCTTT. This rearrangement joins TRBV7-8 to TRBJ1-1; D uncertain. The CDR3 spans 17 residues. Germline assignment: CDR1 SGHVS and CDR2 FQNEAQ. V was cut by 5 bases and J by 1 base, with 20 bases left in between.

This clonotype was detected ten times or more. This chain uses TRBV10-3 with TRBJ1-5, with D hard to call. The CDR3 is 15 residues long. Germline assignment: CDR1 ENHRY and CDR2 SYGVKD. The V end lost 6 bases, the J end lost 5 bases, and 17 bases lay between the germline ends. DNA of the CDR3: TGTGCCATCAGCCGTGAGGGTAGGGAGGATCAGCCCCAGCATTTT. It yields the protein CAISREGREDQPQHF.

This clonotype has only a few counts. In DNA, the CDR3 is TGTGCCAGCAGCTTGAAGATAGCGGGAGGGATTGAAGATACGCAGTATTTT. Residues: CASSLKIAGGIEDTQYF. The genes are TRBV9 and TRBJ2-3; 11 bases map to TRBD2. In germline, CDR1 is SGDLS, CDR2 YYNGEE. The trim removed 4 bases at V and 5 bases at J, leaving 12 bases unmatched. The CDR3 covers 17 residues.

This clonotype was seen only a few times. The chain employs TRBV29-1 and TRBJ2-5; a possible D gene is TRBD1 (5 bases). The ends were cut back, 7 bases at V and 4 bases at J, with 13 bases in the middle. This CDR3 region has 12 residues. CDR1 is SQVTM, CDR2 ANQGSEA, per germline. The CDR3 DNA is TGCAGCGGTGACCAGGGAACAGAGACCCAGTACTTC. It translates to CSGDQGTETQYF.

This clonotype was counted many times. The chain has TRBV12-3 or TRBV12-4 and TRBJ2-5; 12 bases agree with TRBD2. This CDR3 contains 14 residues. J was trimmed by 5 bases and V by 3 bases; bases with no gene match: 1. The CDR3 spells CASSLTSGGETQYF. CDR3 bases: TGTGCCAGCAGTTTGACTAGCGGGGGTGAGACCCAGTACTTC.

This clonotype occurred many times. CDR3 sequence: CASSHAGPALEQYF. The CDR3 coding sequence is TGTGCCAGCAGCCATGCCGGGCCAGCCTTAGAGCAGTACTTC. V is TRBV4-2 and J is TRBJ2-7; D remains ambiguous. The ends were cut back, 3 bases at V and 7 bases at J, with 16 bases in the middle. Germline-derived CDR1 and CDR2 are LGHNA and YNFKEQ. The CDR3 contains 14 residues.

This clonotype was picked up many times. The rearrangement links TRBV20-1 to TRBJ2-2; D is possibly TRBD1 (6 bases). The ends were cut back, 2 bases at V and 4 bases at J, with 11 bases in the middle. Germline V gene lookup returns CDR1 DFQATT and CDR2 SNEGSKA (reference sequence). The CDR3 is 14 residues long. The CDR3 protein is CSARMAGVTGELFF. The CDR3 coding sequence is TGCAGTGCTAGAATGGCAGGGGTCACCGGGGAGCTGTTTTTT.

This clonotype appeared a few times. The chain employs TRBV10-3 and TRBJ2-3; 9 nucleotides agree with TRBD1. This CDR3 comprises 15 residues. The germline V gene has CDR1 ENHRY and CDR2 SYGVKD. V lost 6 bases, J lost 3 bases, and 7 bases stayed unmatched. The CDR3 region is CAISAGTGRTDTQYF. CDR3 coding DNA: TGTGCCATCAGCGCCGGGACAGGGAGGACAGATACGCAGTATTTT.